These 10 T cell receptor beta chains came from one sample sequenced in a study of T cells in Graves' hyperthyroidism and ophthalmopathy. The investigators amplified TCR beta CDR3 regions from RNA transcripts. The TCR CDR3 was amplified in a first-round RT-PCR using the HTBI primer set. TCRdb independently ran MiXCR on the multiplex PCR reads; one entry per CDR3 protein. The table shows 390,000 or so distinct CDR3 sequences, with about 14% occurring only once. The sequenced sample was blood. These receptors were obtained from a man between 18 and 29 years old with Graves' ophthalmopathy.

This clonotype was found many times. The V call is TRBV20-1, the J call TRBJ1-5; 9 nucleotides agree with TRBD1. The ends lost 6 bases at V and 7 bases at J; junction bases unmatched: 7. The CDR3 spans 13 residues. Germline V gives CDR1 DFQATT, CDR2 SNEGSKA (reference sequence). The CDR3 region has the DNA TGCAGTGCCACAGGGGGCGCAGGGCAGCCCCAGCATTTT. Protein sequence: CSATGGAGQPQHF.

This clonotype was seen at least ten times. CDR3 sequence: CASSVNRGNHYTF. The CDR3 bases are TGCGCCAGCAGCGTAAACAGGGGAAACCACTACACCTTC. V gene TRBV5-1 combines with J gene TRBJ1-2; 7 nucleotides match TRBD1. J lost 10 bases, V lost 4 bases, and 10 bases had no gene match. The CDR3 runs to 13 residues. Germline assignment: CDR1 SGHRS and CDR2 YFSETQ.

This clonotype was recorded many times. V gene TRBV7-3 combines with J gene TRBJ2-5; 7 bases match TRBD1. Germline CDR1 SGHTA, CDR2 FQGTGA. The CDR3 consists of 13 residues. V dropped 4 bases and J dropped 5; count of bases not matched to a gene: 4. CDR3 nucleotides: TGTGCCAGCAGCTATACAGGGGCGGAGACCCAGTACTTC. It encodes CASSYTGAETQYF.

This clonotype showed up many times. CDR3 protein: CSARSSYLDYEQYF. The CDR3 DNA reads as TGCAGTGCTAGATCGTCCTACCTTGACTACGAGCAGTACTTC. V usage is TRBV20-1 and J usage is TRBJ2-7; no clear D. Trimming stripped 2 bases from V and 3 bases from J, with 14 bases between. The CDR3 runs 14 residues. The germline CDR1 and CDR2 sequences are DFQATT and SNEGSKA (reference sequence).

This clonotype was seen at least ten times. The chain couples TRBV2 to TRBJ2-1; 11 bases agree with TRBD1. Trimming removed 5 bases from V and 6 bases from J; junction bases left unmatched: 9. Germline CDR1 and CDR2: SNHLY and FYNNEI. The CDR3 covers 16 residues. The CDR3 nucleotides are TGTGCCAGCAGTAGCGTACGGACAGGGGGCTCCAATGAGCAGTTCTTC. Translation gives CASSSVRTGGSNEQFF.

In this sample, this clonotype turned up many times. The genes are TRBV3-1 and TRBJ2-3, with a weak D call TRBD2 (5 bases). The germline gives CDR1 LGHDT, CDR2 YNNKEL (reference sequence). The CDR3 sequence is 18 residues long. V was trimmed by 0 bases and J by 1 base, leaving 17 bases between them. CDR3: CASSQDYGRAYGTDTQYF. In DNA form, the CDR3 reads TGTGCCAGCAGCCAAGATTACGGGCGGGCGTACGGCACAGATACGCAGTATTTT.

This clonotype appeared many times. This sequence joins TRBV2 and TRBJ1-1; no reliable D call. Germline-derived CDR1 and CDR2 are SNHLY and FYNNEI. With 6 bases removed from V and 5 bases from J, the gap between germline ends came to 10 bases. The CDR3 extends over 12 amino acids. Here the CDR3 reads CASRVIRTEAFF. CDR3 bases: TGTGCCAGCAGGGTGATTAGGACTGAAGCTTTCTTT.

The CDR3 nucleotides read TGTGCCAGCAGGACAGGGCCTGGGGCCAACGTCCTGACTTTC. It is translated as CASRTGPGANVLTF. The V call is TRBV5-6, the J call TRBJ2-6; TRBD1 matches at 7 bases. Germline V CDR1 and CDR2: SGHDT, YYEEEE. The CDR3 extends over 14 amino acids. V shed 5 bases, J shed 2 bases, and the junction held 1 base outside the gene matches.

This clonotype was observed a handful of times. The chain couples TRBV10-3 to TRBJ2-2; 13 nucleotides agree with TRBD2. The CDR3 is 17 residues long. V dropped 0 bases and J dropped 5; count of bases not matched to a gene: 3. Germline values: CDR1 ENHRY, CDR2 SYGVKD. The CDR3 nucleotides are TGTGCCATCAGTGAGTCGAGGACTAGCGGGAGAACCGGGGAGCTGTTTTTT. Protein product: CAISESRTSGRTGELFF.

This clonotype has ten or more counts. CDR3 residues: CAWRLDGSAGGTQYF. CDR3 coding DNA: TGTGCCTGGAGACTAGACGGTTCAGCGGGAGGTACGCAGTATTTT. The chain carries TRBV30 and TRBJ2-3, with 9 bases aligning to TRBD2. There are 15 residues in the CDR3. Per the germline V gene, CDR1 is GTSNPN and CDR2 is SVGIG (reference sequence). Germline trimming cut 3 bases from V and 8 bases from J; bases unmatched to any gene: 12.